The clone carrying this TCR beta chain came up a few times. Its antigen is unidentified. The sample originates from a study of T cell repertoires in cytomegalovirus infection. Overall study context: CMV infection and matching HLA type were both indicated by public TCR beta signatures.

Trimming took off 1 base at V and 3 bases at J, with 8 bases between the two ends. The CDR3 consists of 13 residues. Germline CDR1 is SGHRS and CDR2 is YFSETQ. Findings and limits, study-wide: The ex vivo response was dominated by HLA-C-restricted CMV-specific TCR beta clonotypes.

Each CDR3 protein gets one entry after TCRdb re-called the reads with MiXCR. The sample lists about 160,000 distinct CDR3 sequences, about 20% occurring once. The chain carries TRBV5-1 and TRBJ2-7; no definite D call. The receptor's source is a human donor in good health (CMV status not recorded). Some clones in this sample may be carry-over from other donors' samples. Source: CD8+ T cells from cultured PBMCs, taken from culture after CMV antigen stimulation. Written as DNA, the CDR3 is TGCGCCAGCAGCTTGCCCCCCCTCTACGAGCAGTACTTC. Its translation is CASSLPPLYEQYF. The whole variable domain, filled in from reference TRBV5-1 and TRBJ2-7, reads KAGVTQTPRYLIKTRGQQVTLSCSPISGHRSVSWYQQTPGQGLQFLFEYFSETQRNKGNFPGRFSGRQFSNSRSEMNVSTLELGDSALYLCASSLPPLYEQYFGPGTRLTVT.